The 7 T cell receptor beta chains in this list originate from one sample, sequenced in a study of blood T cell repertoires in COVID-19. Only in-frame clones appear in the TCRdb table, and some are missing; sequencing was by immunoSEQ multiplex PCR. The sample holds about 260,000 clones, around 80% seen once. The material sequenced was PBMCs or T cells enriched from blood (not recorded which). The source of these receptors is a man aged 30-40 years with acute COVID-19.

The CDR3 nucleotides read TGTGCCAGCAGCCAAGATCCCCTAGCGGGAGGTCTCCATACGCAGTATTTT. It translates to CASSQDPLAGGLHTQYF. This chain links TRBV4-2 with TRBJ2-3; 11 bases are shared with TRBD2. The CDR3 loop spans 17 amino acids. CDR1 LGHNA and CDR2 YNFKEQ come from the germline V gene. Losses at the gene ends were 0 bases for V and 7 bases for J; bases not matched to a gene: 9.

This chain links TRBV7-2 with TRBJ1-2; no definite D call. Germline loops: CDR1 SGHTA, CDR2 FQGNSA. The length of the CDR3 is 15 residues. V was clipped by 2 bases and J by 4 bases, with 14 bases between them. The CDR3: CASSLNRLILYGYTF. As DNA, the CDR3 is TGTGCCAGCAGCTTAAACAGATTAATTCTCTATGGCTACACCTTC.

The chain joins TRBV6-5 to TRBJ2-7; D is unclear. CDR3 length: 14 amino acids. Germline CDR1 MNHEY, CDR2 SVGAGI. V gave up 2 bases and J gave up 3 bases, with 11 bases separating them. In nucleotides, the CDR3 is TGTGCCAGCAGTTACGTTTGCGCGGTCTACGAGCAGTACGTC. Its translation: CASSYVCAVYEQYV.

The CDR3 spells CASSLLQGTDTQYF. CDR3 coding DNA: TGTGCCAGCAGTCTCCTCCAGGGCACAGATACGCAGTATTTT. V and J are TRBV3-1 (or the pseudogene TRBV3-2) and TRBJ2-3; no firm D call. This CDR3 has 14 amino acids. CDR1 and CDR2 from the germline V gene are LGHDT and YNNKEL (reference sequence). V was cut by 6 bases and J by 1 base, with 11 bases left in between.

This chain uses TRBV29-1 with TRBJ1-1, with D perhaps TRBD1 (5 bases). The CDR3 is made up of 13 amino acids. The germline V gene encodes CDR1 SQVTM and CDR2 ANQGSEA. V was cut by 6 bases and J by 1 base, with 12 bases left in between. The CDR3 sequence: CSVGGLGNTEAFF. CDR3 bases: TGCAGCGTGGGGGGACTTGGGAACACTGAAGCTTTCTTT.

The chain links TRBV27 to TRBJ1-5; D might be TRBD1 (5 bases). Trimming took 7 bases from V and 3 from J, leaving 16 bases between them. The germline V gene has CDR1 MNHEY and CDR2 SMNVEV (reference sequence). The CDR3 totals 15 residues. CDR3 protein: CASIFETEDNQPQHF. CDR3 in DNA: TGTGCCAGCATCTTCGAGACAGAGGACAATCAGCCCCAGCATTTT.

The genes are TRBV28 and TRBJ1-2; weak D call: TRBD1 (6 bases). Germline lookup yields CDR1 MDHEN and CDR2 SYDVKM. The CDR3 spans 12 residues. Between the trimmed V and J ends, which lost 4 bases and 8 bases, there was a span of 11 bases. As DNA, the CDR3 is TGTGCCAGCAGTTGGGGGCGGACGGGCTACACCTTC. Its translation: CASSWGRTGYTF.